This T cell receptor beta chain originates from a study of T cells after yellow fever vaccination. At the level of the study: In the case of low-cell-number fractions, SMART-Seq v4 Ultra Low Input was used for preparation. Overall study results and limits: Faster peaking, at day 5 versus 15, marked a secondary response that was weaker. Post-booster reappearance was seen for most primary-vaccination clones (around 96% CD4, around 88% CD8).

V was pared by 5 bases and J by 0 bases, with 19 bases between. The CDR3 length is 17 residues. CDR1 is MDHEN and CDR2 is SYDVKM in the germline V gene. This clonotype was recorded a few times. As yet, its antigen is unknown. Using its own MiXCR run on the 5' RACE reads, TCRdb lists one record per CDR3 protein. The sample contains about 260,000 distinct CDR3 sequences, 13% of which appear only once. The TCR was taken from a man younger than 40 who received the YFV17D yellow fever vaccine. J is TRBJ1-2 and V is TRBV28, with a tentative D call TRBD1 (6 bases). The sample here was CD4+ T cells sorted from PBMCs, taken 45 days after the yellow fever booster vaccination. CDR3 DNA: TGTGCCAGCAGTGCGAGGGGGGCGGGCCTAGCTAACTATGGCTACACCTTC. Translated, it gives CASSARGAGLANYGYTF.